Listed below are T cell receptor beta chains from one sample, sequenced in a study of T cell responses to AZD1222 COVID-19 vaccine. Clones were sequenced by immunoSEQ multiplex PCR, and TCRdb holds only the in-frame ones, with some missing. The repertoire holds 130,000 to 150,000 clones, 70% to 90% seen once, with around 5% in the top ten. The sequencing used peripheral blood, collected on day 0 of AZD1222 vaccination. These receptors were taken from an adult in good health. Each CDR3 is given with its conserved first and last residue. D genes are given only for firm matches. Clone sizes are given selectively: once, few, many, or a class where the clone is expanded.

CDR3 DNA: TGTGCCAGCAGCTTAGTTACAGGGACGAACACTGAAGCTTTCTTT; CDR3 protein: CASSLVTGTNTEAFF; J gene: TRBJ1-1; V gene: TRBV7-6; clone size: few; D gene: -
CDR3 DNA: TGTGCCAGCTCACCGCTCGACAGGGGGGCATCGAACACCGGGGAGCTGTTTTTT; CDR3 protein: CASSPLDRGASNTGELFF; J gene: TRBJ2-2; V gene: TRBV18; clone size: -; D gene: TRBD1
CDR3 DNA: TGCGCCAGCAGCCAAGAAGGGACACCGAACACTGAAGCTTTCTTT; CDR3 protein: CASSQEGTPNTEAFF; J gene: TRBJ1-1; V gene: TRBV4-1; clone size: -; D gene: -
CDR3 DNA: TGTGCCAGCAGCCTAAGGGGTAATACCTACAATGAGCAGTTCTTC; CDR3 protein: CASSLRGNTYNEQFF; J gene: TRBJ2-1; V gene: TRBV7-6; clone size: -; D gene: -
CDR3 DNA: TGTGCCAGCACCTCAGGGAACCAGCCCCAGCATTTT; CDR3 protein: CASTSGNQPQHF; J gene: TRBJ1-5; V gene: TRBV27; clone size: -; D gene: -
CDR3 DNA: TGTGCCAGCTCACCACTGGGCGGGAAGTTCGACGAGCAGTACTTC; CDR3 protein: CASSPLGGKFDEQYF; J gene: TRBJ2-7; V gene: TRBV18; clone size: -; D gene: -
CDR3 DNA: TGCGCCAGCAGCTTGGCCGGACAGGACCTTTATGGCTACACCTTC; CDR3 protein: CASSLAGQDLYGYTF; J gene: TRBJ1-2; V gene: TRBV5-1; clone size: -; D gene: TRBD1
CDR3 DNA: TGTGCCAGCAGCTTAACCGGGAGGTCGGTGCATGAGCAGTTCTTC; CDR3 protein: CASSLTGRSVHEQFF; J gene: TRBJ2-1; V gene: TRBV7-3; clone size: -; D gene: TRBD2
CDR3 DNA: TGTGCCAGCAGCCAATTTGCGAATGAGCAGTTCTTC; CDR3 protein: CASSQFANEQFF; J gene: TRBJ2-1; V gene: TRBV3-1/TRBV3-2; clone size: -; D gene: -
CDR3 DNA: TGTGCCAGCAGCGACGGACAGGGGGCGCGCAATGAGCAGTTCTTC; CDR3 protein: CASSDGQGARNEQFF; J gene: TRBJ2-1; V gene: TRBV3-1/TRBV3-2; clone size: -; D gene: TRBD1
CDR3 DNA: TGTGCCAGCTCCTACCGGGACATCACCCAGTACTTC; CDR3 protein: CASSYRDITQYF; J gene: TRBJ2-5; V gene: TRBV27; clone size: -; D gene: -
CDR3 DNA: TGTGCCTGGAGCGGGAGGACAGGCGAGCAGTACTTC; CDR3 protein: CAWSGRTGEQYF; J gene: TRBJ2-7; V gene: TRBV30; clone size: -; D gene: -
CDR3 DNA: TGTGCCAGTAACACAGGGGGCGCAAATTCACCCCTCCACTTT; CDR3 protein: CASNTGGANSPLHF; J gene: TRBJ1-6; V gene: TRBV6-5; clone size: -; D gene: TRBD1
CDR3 DNA: TGCGCCAGCAGTTTGGATGGCAGGAACACTGAAGCTTTCTTT; CDR3 protein: CASSLDGRNTEAFF; J gene: TRBJ1-1; V gene: TRBV5-1; clone size: -; D gene: -
CDR3 DNA: TGCGCCAGCAGCCCAATAGCGGGAGGGCCCCACGAGCAGTACTTC; CDR3 protein: CASSPIAGGPHEQYF; J gene: TRBJ2-7; V gene: TRBV4-3; clone size: -; D gene: TRBD2
CDR3 DNA: TGTGCCAGCAGCGTAGTAGGGACAGGGGTCCCCGGGGAGCTGTTTTTT; CDR3 protein: CASSVVGTGVPGELFF; J gene: TRBJ2-2; V gene: TRBV9; clone size: -; D gene: TRBD1
CDR3 DNA: TGTGCCAGCAGCCGTCTTGACAGCGGTAATCAGCCCCAGCATTTT; CDR3 protein: CASSRLDSGNQPQHF; J gene: TRBJ1-5; V gene: TRBV5-6; clone size: once; D gene: -
CDR3 DNA: TGTGCCAGCAGCTTAGATCTGGGCACAAGCACAGATACGCAGTATTTT; CDR3 protein: CASSLDLGTSTDTQYF; J gene: TRBJ2-3; V gene: TRBV11-3; clone size: -; D gene: -
CDR3 DNA: TGTGCCACCAGTGATTTTGGATCAAATGAAAAACTGTTTTTT; CDR3 protein: CATSDFGSNEKLFF; J gene: TRBJ1-4; V gene: TRBV24-1; clone size: -; D gene: -
CDR3 DNA: TGTGCCAGCAGCTTAACCCGCGGGAGGGAGAAAGAGACCCAGTACTTC; CDR3 protein: CASSLTRGREKETQYF; J gene: TRBJ2-5; V gene: TRBV7-9; clone size: -; D gene: TRBD2
CDR3 DNA: TGTGCCAGCAGTGGGGGAGGGGGGACTAGCGGGAATAGGAATGAGCAGTTCTTC; CDR3 protein: CASSGGGGTSGNRNEQFF; J gene: TRBJ2-1; V gene: TRBV28; clone size: -; D gene: TRBD2
CDR3 DNA: TGTGCCAGCAGCCTCGGGGGGCTCAACTATGGCTACACCTTC; CDR3 protein: CASSLGGLNYGYTF; J gene: TRBJ1-2; V gene: TRBV2; clone size: -; D gene: -
CDR3 DNA: TGTGCCAGCAGCTTAGGAGGACGATCTAGCAATCAGCCCCAGCATTTT; CDR3 protein: CASSLGGRSSNQPQHF; J gene: TRBJ1-5; V gene: TRBV7-2; clone size: -; D gene: -
CDR3 DNA: TGTGCCAGCAGCACCCGGACAGGGGGAGTACTTGGCTACACCTTC; CDR3 protein: CASSTRTGGVLGYTF; J gene: TRBJ1-2; V gene: TRBV7-2; clone size: -; D gene: TRBD1
CDR3 DNA: TGTGCCAGTAAACTAGCGGGAGAGGGGGAGCTGTTTTTT; CDR3 protein: CASKLAGEGELFF; J gene: TRBJ2-2; V gene: TRBV19; clone size: -; D gene: TRBD2
CDR3 DNA: TGTGCCACAGGGTTCAAGGGTGCGGTCTACGAGCAGTACTTC; CDR3 protein: CATGFKGAVYEQYF; J gene: TRBJ2-7; V gene: TRBV6-5; clone size: -; D gene: -
CDR3 DNA: TGCGCCAGCAGCTCTGGACAGGGTTGGGAGCAGTACTTC; CDR3 protein: CASSSGQGWEQYF; J gene: TRBJ2-7; V gene: TRBV5-1; clone size: -; D gene: TRBD1
CDR3 DNA: TGTGCCAGCAGTTCCACCGGGACAGTCGTCTGGGAGCAGTACTTC; CDR3 protein: CASSSTGTVVWEQYF; J gene: TRBJ2-7; V gene: TRBV6-6; clone size: -; D gene: TRBD1
CDR3 DNA: TGTGCCAGCAGTCCCCAAGAGCGGGAGGTGCCCCTCTCCTACGAGCAGTACTTC; CDR3 protein: CASSPQEREVPLSYEQYF; J gene: TRBJ2-7; V gene: TRBV28; clone size: few; D gene: TRBD2
CDR3 DNA: TGTGCCAGCTCACCAGGCCAGGACAATTCACCCCTCCACTTT; CDR3 protein: CASSPGQDNSPLHF; J gene: TRBJ1-6; V gene: TRBV18; clone size: -; D gene: -
CDR3 DNA: TGTGCCAGCAGCTGGGGACAGGGGGGAAAGTTCTTC; CDR3 protein: CASSWGQGGKFF; J gene: TRBJ2-1; V gene: TRBV7-9; clone size: -; D gene: TRBD1
CDR3 DNA: TGTGCCACCAGTGATTTTGAGCGTGAAGGGCAGGGGGTGAGAGGAAACACCATATATTTT; CDR3 protein: CATSDFEREGQGVRGNTIYF; J gene: TRBJ1-3; V gene: TRBV24-1; clone size: -; D gene: TRBD1
CDR3 DNA: TGCAGTGCTATTCGGAGGGAAAAACTGTTTTTT; CDR3 protein: CSAIRREKLFF; J gene: TRBJ1-4; V gene: TRBV20-1; clone size: -; D gene: -
CDR3 DNA: TGCAGCGTTGAGCGACCGGGCTCGCGAGGCTACACCTTC; CDR3 protein: CSVERPGSRGYTF; J gene: TRBJ1-2; V gene: TRBV29-1; clone size: -; D gene: -
CDR3 DNA: TGTGCCAGCAGCTTAGCCATGACAGAGTCTGGAAACACCATATATTTT; CDR3 protein: CASSLAMTESGNTIYF; J gene: TRBJ1-3; V gene: TRBV11-2; clone size: -; D gene: -
CDR3 DNA: TGTGCCAGCAGCTCCCCCCAGGGCGGGGGCTACACCTTC; CDR3 protein: CASSSPQGGGYTF; J gene: TRBJ1-2; V gene: TRBV7-9; clone size: -; D gene: -
CDR3 DNA: TGCAGTGCCAGGGGGAGCACTGAAGCTTTCTTT; CDR3 protein: CSARGSTEAFF; J gene: TRBJ1-1; V gene: TRBV20-1; clone size: -; D gene: TRBD1
CDR3 DNA: TGTGCCAGTAGTTCTCTAACCGGGTTGAACACTGAAGCTTTCTTT; CDR3 protein: CASSSLTGLNTEAFF; J gene: TRBJ1-1; V gene: TRBV19; clone size: -; D gene: -
CDR3 DNA: TGTGCCAGCAGCTCCTTGGACTGGTACTCCTACAATGAGCAGTTCTTC; CDR3 protein: CASSSLDWYSYNEQFF; J gene: TRBJ2-1; V gene: TRBV5-4; clone size: -; D gene: -
CDR3 DNA: TGTGCCAGCAGCTCGGGACCTAGGGGAAACACCATATATTTT; CDR3 protein: CASSSGPRGNTIYF; J gene: TRBJ1-3; V gene: TRBV7-9; clone size: -; D gene: -
CDR3 DNA: TGCGCCAGCAGCCAAGGCGTGGGGCCCCTCTACGAGCAGTACTTC; CDR3 protein: CASSQGVGPLYEQYF; J gene: TRBJ2-7; V gene: TRBV4-1; clone size: -; D gene: -
CDR3 DNA: TGCGCCAGCAGCCAAGATTTGTGGGTTACTAATGAAAAACTGTTTTTT; CDR3 protein: CASSQDLWVTNEKLFF; J gene: TRBJ1-4; V gene: TRBV4-1; clone size: -; D gene: -
CDR3 DNA: TGTGCCAGCAGCCCCCTTGGGGTCCTTAACTATGGCTACACCTTC; CDR3 protein: CASSPLGVLNYGYTF; J gene: TRBJ1-2; V gene: TRBV3-1/TRBV3-2; clone size: -; D gene: -
CDR3 DNA: TGCGCCAGCAGCCAATTTAGGTCGCAGGGATCTAATTCACCCCTCCACTTT; CDR3 protein: CASSQFRSQGSNSPLHF; J gene: TRBJ1-6; V gene: TRBV4-3; clone size: -; D gene: -
CDR3 DNA: TGCGCCAGCAGCCTCCGGGGACTAGCGGAGACCACGTACTTC; CDR3 protein: CASSLRGLAETTYF; J gene: TRBJ2-7; V gene: TRBV5-1; clone size: -; D gene: TRBD2
CDR3 DNA: TGCAGCGCCCAGGGTTCGCCCGGCAACTACGAGCAGTACTTC; CDR3 protein: CSAQGSPGNYEQYF; J gene: TRBJ2-7; V gene: TRBV29-1; clone size: -; D gene: -
CDR3 DNA: TGTGCCAGTAGTCTAGGATCGTTAGTCGAGCAGTACTTC; CDR3 protein: CASSLGSLVEQYF; J gene: TRBJ2-7; V gene: TRBV19; clone size: -; D gene: -
CDR3 DNA: TGTGCCAGCAGCTTATCCGCCCAGCATAATGAAAAACTGTTTTTT; CDR3 protein: CASSLSAQHNEKLFF; J gene: TRBJ1-4; V gene: TRBV5-4; clone size: -; D gene: -
CDR3 DNA: TGTGCCAGCAGTGCCGGGACAGGGCCCTATGGCTACACCTTC; CDR3 protein: CASSAGTGPYGYTF; J gene: TRBJ1-2; V gene: TRBV28; clone size: -; D gene: TRBD1
CDR3 DNA: TGTGCCAGCAGCCAAGGATGGTACACAGATACGCAGTATTTT; CDR3 protein: CASSQGWYTDTQYF; J gene: TRBJ2-3; V gene: TRBV14; clone size: -; D gene: -
CDR3 DNA: TGTGCCACCAGTGATTTGAGAACAGGGGCTGGCTACACCTTC; CDR3 protein: CATSDLRTGAGYTF; J gene: TRBJ1-2; V gene: TRBV24-1; clone size: few; D gene: TRBD1
CDR3 DNA: TGTGCCACCAGCCACTCTGGAAACACCATATATTTT; CDR3 protein: CATSHSGNTIYF; J gene: TRBJ1-3; V gene: TRBV15; clone size: once; D gene: -
CDR3 DNA: TGTGCCAGCACCTCCTGGGTCTTAATTACGAACACCGGGGAGCTGTTTTTT; CDR3 protein: CASTSWVLITNTGELFF; J gene: TRBJ2-2; V gene: TRBV7-9; clone size: -; D gene: -
CDR3 DNA: TGTGCCAGCAGCTATCCAGGGGGGCCCAACCAAGAGACCCAGTACTTC; CDR3 protein: CASSYPGGPNQETQYF; J gene: TRBJ2-5; V gene: TRBV3-1/TRBV3-2; clone size: -; D gene: -
CDR3 DNA: TGCAGCGTACCCCTAGCTAGCACAGATACGCAGTATTTT; CDR3 protein: CSVPLASTDTQYF; J gene: TRBJ2-3; V gene: TRBV29-1; clone size: -; D gene: -
CDR3 DNA: TGTGCCAGCAGCCAAGTACCTTGGACAACCGCAGGTCCAGCGTCCGGGGCCAACGTCCTGACTTTC; CDR3 protein: CASSQVPWTTAGPASGANVLTF; J gene: TRBJ2-6; V gene: TRBV3-1/TRBV3-2; clone size: -; D gene: -
CDR3 DNA: TGTGCCAGTAGCCCCCGGTCCTACAATGAGCAGTTCTTC; CDR3 protein: CASSPRSYNEQFF; J gene: TRBJ2-1; V gene: TRBV19; clone size: -; D gene: -
CDR3 DNA: TGTGCCAGCAGTTACCTCGGTGGCTACACCTTC; CDR3 protein: CASSYLGGYTF; J gene: TRBJ1-2; V gene: TRBV12-3/TRBV12-4; clone size: -; D gene: -
CDR3 DNA: TGTGCCAGCAGGGCAGGGGATAATTCACCCCTCCACTTT; CDR3 protein: CASRAGDNSPLHF; J gene: TRBJ1-6; V gene: TRBV27; clone size: -; D gene: -
CDR3 DNA: TGCGCCAGCAGCCCCGGACTAGCGGGAATGGTGCGCGAGCAGTACTTC; CDR3 protein: CASSPGLAGMVREQYF; J gene: TRBJ2-7; V gene: TRBV4-1; clone size: -; D gene: TRBD2